The 29 T cell receptor beta chains given below trace back to one sample, sequenced in a study of T-cell reconstitution after alpha-beta-depleted transplantation in children. For TCRbeta, the library was prepared with unique molecular identifiers. MiXCR, applied by TCRdb to the PCR reads, yields one record per CDR3 protein. The repertoire includes a few hundred thousand distinct CDR3 sequences, 10% to 15% of them detected once, and roughly 2.3% sits in the top ten. The sample consisted of PBMCs, mostly from graft donor cells, taken 360 days after TCRalphabeta/CD19-depleted stem cell transplant. Receptors were obtained from a male patient aged 10 to 17 who had a stem cell transplant for acute myeloid leukemia, so the T cells may come from the graft donor.

This clonotype was seen a few times. The gene calls are TRBV29-1 and TRBJ2-3; possibly TRBD1 or TRBD2 for D (5 bases each). The CDR3 consists of 13 residues. Germline loops: CDR1 SQVTM, CDR2 ANQGSEA. V lost 3 bases to trimming and J lost 2 bases, with 9 bases between them. This CDR3 is CSVDVGVTDTQYF. CDR3 nucleotides: TGCAGCGTTGACGTGGGGGTCACAGATACGCAGTATTTT.

This clonotype was seen more than once but under ten times. V usage is TRBV12-3 or TRBV12-4 and J usage is TRBJ2-7; 8 nucleotides align to TRBD2. The CDR3 loop spans 18 amino acids. Trimming took 2 bases from V and 4 from J; bases not matched to a gene: 16. The CDR3 sequence: CASSLNRWGAGAVYEQYF. The CDR3 DNA reads as TGTGCCAGCAGTTTAAACCGTTGGGGAGCGGGAGCGGTTTACGAGCAGTACTTC.

This clonotype was observed many times. This sequence joins TRBV2 and TRBJ1-1; D might be TRBD1 (6 bases). The CDR3 length is 14 residues. Looked up from germline, CDR1 is SNHLY and CDR2 is FYNNEI. Trimming stripped 1 base from V and 6 bases from J, with 12 bases between. CDR3: CASSEVGTRAEAFF. CDR3 DNA: TGTGCCAGCAGTGAAGTGGGGACAAGGGCTGAAGCTTTCTTT.

This clonotype came up a few times. The chain combines TRBV29-1 with TRBJ2-7, with D maybe TRBD1 (6 bases). This CDR3 is built from 13 residues. The germline CDR1 and CDR2 sequences are SQVTM and ANQGSEA. Trimming left V 4 bases short and J 7 bases short, with 17 bases between. The CDR3 nucleotides read TGCAGCGTTGTACCGGGGACACTCTGGGAGCAGTACTTC. It yields the protein CSVVPGTLWEQYF.

This clonotype was seen only a few times. V and J are TRBV11-2 and TRBJ2-7, with D perhaps TRBD1 (6 bases). V was cut by 3 bases and J by 3 bases, with 24 bases left in between. Germline values: CDR1 SGHAT, CDR2 FQNNGV. The CDR3 has 18 amino acids. The CDR3 region is CASSFDRELGAANYEQYF. The CDR3 DNA reads TGTGCCAGCAGCTTTGATCGAGAATTGGGGGCCGCTAACTACGAGCAGTACTTC.

This clonotype showed up many times. V usage is TRBV20-1 and J usage is TRBJ2-2; TRBD2 aligns across 7 bases. The V and J ends lost 7 bases and 3 bases, in that order; junction bases with no gene match: 5. The CDR3 loop spans 13 amino acids. Germline V gene data show CDR1 as DFQATT and CDR2 as SNEGSKA (reference sequence). For the CDR3, the DNA is TGCAGTGTAGGACGGGAGGACACCGGGGAGCTGTTTTTT. It encodes CSVGREDTGELFF.

J is TRBJ2-5 and V is TRBV10-3, with a weak D call TRBD1 (6 bases). Per germline, CDR1 ENHRY and CDR2 SYGVKD. The V end lost 2 bases, the J end lost 4 bases, and 14 bases lay between the germline ends. The CDR3 runs to 15 residues. CDR3 amino acids: CAISEGRPRGETQYF. For the CDR3, the DNA is TGTGCCATCAGTGAGGGACGCCCCAGGGGAGAGACCCAGTACTTC.

The chain has TRBV7-6 and TRBJ2-6; D is unresolved. Germline V CDR1 and CDR2: SGHVS, FNYEAQ. The CDR3 has 17 amino acids. The V end lost 1 base, the J end lost 0 bases, and 10 bases lay between the germline ends. The CDR3 spells CASSLGTYFSGANVLTF. The CDR3 DNA is TGTGCCAGCAGCTTAGGGACCTATTTCTCTGGGGCCAACGTCCTGACTTTC.

This clonotype was counted a single time. This chain connects TRBV5-6 to TRBJ2-7, with TRBD2 matching over 12 bases. Germline V lookup: CDR1 SGHDT, CDR2 YYEEEE. Losses at the gene ends were 0 bases for V and 6 bases for J; bases not matched to a gene: 4. The CDR3 length is 15 residues. The CDR3 nucleotides are TGTGCCAGCAGCTTGGGCTGGGGACTAGCGGGCGAGCAGTACTTC. Amino acid sequence: CASSLGWGLAGEQYF.

This clonotype came up a few times. The rearrangement uses TRBV7-3 and TRBJ2-1; D is perhaps TRBD1 (5 bases). From germline, CDR1 is SGHTA and CDR2 FQGTGA. The V end was cut by 5 bases, the J end by 8 bases, with 13 bases between. The CDR3 contains 13 residues. The CDR3, as DNA: TGTGCCAGCAGCCTCAGGGTTAGGGATGAGCAGTTCTTC. This codes for CASSLRVRDEQFF.

CDR3 in amino acids: CASSLGTGTASYEQYF. CDR3 sequence (DNA): TGTGCCAGCAGTTTAGGGACGGGGACAGCCTCCTACGAGCAGTACTTC. The rearrangement joins TRBV28 to TRBJ2-7; TRBD1 matches 7 bases. This CDR3 has 16 amino acids. Germline assignment: CDR1 MDHEN and CDR2 SYDVKM. V shed 2 bases, J shed 0 bases, and the junction held 7 bases outside the gene matches.

The sample holds a few counts of this clonotype. V is TRBV10-3 and J is TRBJ2-7; 7 nucleotides align to TRBD1. V lost 6 bases, J lost 3 bases, and 8 bases stayed unmatched. This CDR3 contains 14 residues. The germline gives CDR1 ENHRY, CDR2 SYGVKD. CDR3 nucleotide sequence: TGTGCCATCAGAAAACCGGGACAGAGCTACGAGCAGTACTTC. Translation gives CAIRKPGQSYEQYF.

The rearrangement uses TRBV3-1 and TRBJ2-1; TRBD2 aligns across 15 bases. This CDR3 has 17 residues. Germline V gene sequence: CDR1 LGHDT, CDR2 YNNKEL (reference sequence). V dropped 0 bases and J dropped 9; count of bases not matched to a gene: 6. CDR3 nucleotide sequence: TGTGCCAGCAGCCAAGATTTAGGACTAGCGGGAGGGGGTGAGCAGTTCTTC. Its protein product is CASSQDLGLAGGGEQFF.

This clonotype was detected many times. V and J are TRBV6-1 and TRBJ2-3, with TRBD2 matching 12 bases. V lost 5 bases and J lost 6; bases outside the gene matches: 3. This CDR3 region has 14 residues. Germline lookup yields CDR1 MNHNS and CDR2 SASEGT. CDR3 DNA sequence: TGTGCCAGCAGTAGACTAGCGGGAGCTGATACGCAGTATTTT. Residues: CASSRLAGADTQYF.

This clonotype has a single count. The chain joins TRBV7-1 to TRBJ2-7; D perhaps matches TRBD2 (5 bases). TRBV7-1 is marked as an open reading frame, function uncertain. Deletions cut 5 bases from V and 6 bases from J, with 14 bases between. This CDR3 comprises 13 residues. The CDR3 DNA reads as TGTGCCAGCAGCCACGGGCGGGTCAGCGAGCAGTACTTC. Protein: CASSHGRVSEQYF.

This clonotype was seen a few times. The rearrangement uses TRBV30 and TRBJ2-7; 8 bases agree with TRBD2. The CDR3 is 13 amino acids. After removal of 3 bases from V and 7 bases from J, the junction contained 8 bases not matched to a gene. CDR1 is GTSNPN and CDR2 is SVGIG in the germline V gene (reference sequence). The chain's CDR3 is CAWRWGREEEQYF. CDR3 nucleotide sequence: TGTGCCTGGAGGTGGGGGCGGGAGGAGGAGCAGTACTTC.

This clonotype occurred many times. The CDR3 sequence is CASSLVRGETQYF. The CDR3 nucleotides are TGTGCCAGCAGCTTGGTACGAGGGGAGACCCAGTACTTC. This chain joins TRBV5-6 and TRBJ2-5; D is possibly TRBD2 (5 bases). V lost 0 bases and J 5 bases, leaving 8 bases between the germline ends. CDR1 and CDR2 (germline): SGHDT, YYEEEE. CDR3 length: 13 residues. The entire variable domain, with the rest obtained from reference TRBV5-6 and TRBJ2-5, is as follows: DAGVTQSPTHLIKTRGQQVTLRCSPKSGHDTVSWYQQALGQGPQFIFQYYEEEERQRGNFPDRFSGHQFPNYSSELNVNALLLGDSALYLCASSLVRGETQYFGPGTRLLVL.

This clonotype showed up just a few times. This rearrangement joins TRBV5-1 to TRBJ2-2; D unresolved. This CDR3 has 14 residues. Trimming removed 6 bases at V and 5 bases at J, with 14 bases between. Germline V gene data show CDR1 as SGHRS and CDR2 as YFSETQ. The CDR3 sequence is CASTDSPSTGELFF. The CDR3 DNA is TGCGCCAGCACAGACTCACCGTCTACCGGGGAGCTGTTTTTT.

The chain has TRBV6-5 and TRBJ1-1; D not certain. Trimming removed 6 bases from V and 9 bases from J, with 14 bases in between. Per germline, CDR1 MNHEY and CDR2 SVGAGI. The CDR3 covers 12 residues. The CDR3 DNA sequence: TGTGCCAGCAGAAGGTCAAATTCCAAAGCTTTCTTT. This encodes CASRRSNSKAFF.

This clonotype was seen a few times. V gene TRBV5-1 combines with J gene TRBJ2-5, with D uncertain. This CDR3 comprises 15 residues. V lost 0 bases and J 5 bases, leaving 14 bases between the germline ends. Germline lookup yields CDR1 SGHRS and CDR2 YFSETQ. The CDR3 protein is CASSLGPGKGETQYF. CDR3 coding DNA: TGCGCCAGCAGCTTGGGGCCGGGCAAAGGGGAGACCCAGTACTTC.

The chain employs TRBV25-1 and TRBJ2-6; 9 nucleotides agree with TRBD2. V shed 6 bases and J 4 bases; nucleotides not matched to a gene: 25. The CDR3 spans 22 residues. Germline assignment: CDR1 MGHDK and CDR2 SYGVNS. The CDR3: CASSPVIRGYSGSKSGANVLTF. CDR3 sequence (DNA): TGTGCCAGCAGCCCCGTAATCAGGGGGTATAGCGGGAGCAAGTCGGGGGCCAACGTCCTGACTTTC.

The chain links TRBV7-8 to TRBJ2-7, with D possibly TRBD2 on 8 matching bases. This CDR3 has 13 amino acids. The germline V and J ends were trimmed by 10 bases and 2 bases, with 15 bases remaining between them. Germline CDR1 is SGHVS and CDR2 is FQNEAQ. The CDR3 nucleotides are TGTGCCACCAGGGGGGGACTAGCCTACGAGCAGTACTTC. Its translation: CATRGGLAYEQYF.

This clonotype was recorded a few times. The chain carries TRBV7-9 and TRBJ2-7, with D unresolved. Deletions cut 1 base from V and 2 bases from J, with 12 bases between. The CDR3 sequence is 15 residues long. Germline V gives CDR1 SEHNR, CDR2 FQNEAQ (reference sequence). The CDR3 DNA sequence: TGTGCCAGCAGCTTAGGTGCCAGTTTCCCCTACGAGCAGTACTTC. It specifies CASSLGASFPYEQYF.

The chain recombines TRBV20-1 with TRBJ2-1, with 10 bases matching TRBD1. Germline-derived CDR1 and CDR2 are DFQATT and SNEGSKA (reference sequence). CDR3 length: 15 amino acids. The V and J ends lost 7 bases and 6 bases, in that order; junction bases with no gene match: 12. CDR3 loop: CSGEWTGGPTNEQFF. The CDR3, as DNA: TGCAGTGGAGAGTGGACAGGGGGTCCCACCAATGAGCAGTTCTTC.

There are many counts of this clonotype. The J gene is TRBJ2-3, the V gene TRBV12-3 or TRBV12-4; 7 nucleotides align to TRBD2. This CDR3 contains 16 residues. V lost 7 bases and J lost 0; bases outside the gene matches: 10. In nucleotides, the CDR3 is TGTGCCAGCACCCACGGCGGGCGGGGGAGCACAGATACGCAGTATTTT. Translation: CASTHGGRGSTDTQYF.

The V call is TRBV24-1, the J call TRBJ2-2; 7 bases agree with TRBD1. The germline CDR1 and CDR2 sequences are KGHDR and SFDVKD. The CDR3 consists of 16 residues. Trimming removed 4 bases from V and 4 bases from J; junction bases left unmatched: 8. CDR3 in amino acids: CATSDYDRASTGELFF. In DNA, the CDR3 is TGTGCCACCAGTGACTACGACAGGGCGTCCACCGGGGAGCTGTTTTTT.

The genes are TRBV9 and TRBJ2-1; 14 bases match TRBD2. Germline V CDR1 and CDR2: SGDLS, YYNGEE. Losses at the gene ends were 3 bases for V and 1 base for J; bases not matched to a gene: 12. The CDR3 has 20 residues. The CDR3 here is CASSALVRLAGGVSYNEQFF. CDR3 nucleotides: TGTGCCAGCAGCGCCCTTGTTAGACTAGCGGGAGGGGTTTCCTACAATGAGCAGTTCTTC.

The genes are TRBV7-8 and TRBJ2-2, with D hard to call. This CDR3 is built from 13 residues. Germline V gives CDR1 SGHVS, CDR2 FQNEAQ. The V end lost 5 bases, the J end lost 6 bases, and 10 bases lay between the germline ends. The CDR3 DNA sequence: TGTGCCAGCAGCATACAACCGTCCGGGGAGCTGTTTTTT. Protein product: CASSIQPSGELFF. The full variable domain, its missing parts supplied by reference TRBV7-8 and TRBJ2-2, is GAGVSQSPRYKVAKRGQDVALRCDPISGHVSLFWYQQALGQGPEFLTYFQNEAQLDKSGLPSDRFFAERPEGSVSTLKIQRTQQEDSAVYLCASSIQPSGELFFGEGSRLTVL.

This clonotype occurred a few times. The gene calls are TRBV27 and TRBJ2-1; 12 positions agree with TRBD2. Germline V lookup: CDR1 MNHEY, CDR2 SMNVEV (reference sequence). The CDR3 loop spans 16 amino acids. V was pared by 5 bases and J by 4 bases, with 6 bases of the junction left unmatched. The CDR3 protein is CASSTTGLAGYNEQFF. The CDR3 nucleotides read TGTGCCAGCAGTACTACTGGACTAGCGGGATACAATGAGCAGTTCTTC.